These 27 T cell receptor beta chains were all obtained from the same sample, sequenced in a study of cytomegalovirus exposure and HLA in healthy donors (dated by TCRdb to 2017 to 2019). The library relied on the immunoSEQ multiplex PCR assay. For the multiplex PCR, a mixture combining 60 forward primers for TCR Vbeta segments and 13 reverse primers for TCR Jbeta segments was used. The immuneACCESS repertoire file appears here via TCRdb, limited to in-frame rearrangements. These files lack a portion of the clones; in checked studies, under half of the deficit traces to unresolved V genes, and the cause of the others is not known. The sample profile shows about 140,000 clones; around 80% of them were found once. The top ten clones comprise around 3.2% of the sample. The sequencing sample was made of PBMCs. All receptors derive from a female donor in good health and CMV-seronegative.

The V call is TRBV6-6, the J call TRBJ1-5, with 7 positions matching TRBD1. V lost 6 bases, J lost 2 bases, and 4 bases stayed unmatched. Germline loops: CDR1 MNHNY, CDR2 SVGAGI (reference sequence). CDR3 length: 14 amino acids. CDR3: CASRTGEGNQPQHF. The DNA of the CDR3 is TGTGCCAGCAGAACAGGGGAAGGCAATCAGCCCCAGCATTTT.

This chain links TRBV7-9 with TRBJ2-1; a weak D match, TRBD2 (6 bases). The length of the CDR3 is 17 residues. CDR1 and CDR2 from the germline V gene are SEHNR and FQNEAQ (reference sequence). Trimming removed 1 base from V and 3 bases from J, with 16 bases in between. As DNA, the CDR3 is TGTGCCAGCAGCTTAGAAGACGGGACTGATCTCTACAATGAGCAGTTCTTC. Encoded protein: CASSLEDGTDLYNEQFF.

CDR3 protein: CASSQSLFTPKQGIRDTIYF. CDR3 coding DNA: TGCGCCAGCAGTCAATCCCTTTTCACCCCCAAACAGGGGATTAGGGACACCATATATTTT. The chain has TRBV23-1 and TRBJ1-3, with TRBD1 matching over 7 bases. TRBV23-1 is flagged as an ORF with uncertain function. The ends lost 0 bases at V and 8 bases at J; junction bases unmatched: 22. The CDR3 consists of 20 residues.

The chain carries TRBV29-1 and TRBJ2-7, with 7 bases matching TRBD2. CDR1 SQVTM and CDR2 ANQGSEA come from the germline V gene. V shed 2 bases and J 3 bases; nucleotides not matched to a gene: 4. The CDR3 length is 13 residues. The DNA for the CDR3 is TGCAGCGTTGAAATTCCTAGCGGCTACGAGCAGTACTTC. This translates into CSVEIPSGYEQYF.

The J gene is TRBJ1-1, the V gene TRBV15; D call uncertain. The CDR3 has 13 residues. CDR1 and CDR2 (germline): LNHNV, YYDKDF (reference sequence). Trimming cost V 6 bases and J 8 bases, with 16 bases left between them. Here the CDR3 DNA reads TGTGCCACCAGTGCGGGCTCCAAAAGGGAAGCTTTCTTT. Its protein product is CATSAGSKREAFF.

The V and J genes are TRBV2 and TRBJ2-7; D is perhaps TRBD1 (6 bases). This CDR3 contains 15 residues. Trimming took off 0 bases at V and 3 bases at J, with 12 bases between the two ends. The germline gives CDR1 SNHLY, CDR2 FYNNEI. CDR3: CASSEAPQGSYEQYF. Here the CDR3 DNA reads TGTGCCAGCAGTGAAGCCCCACAGGGAAGCTACGAGCAGTACTTC.

This clone was found once. The V gene is TRBV28, the J gene TRBJ2-3, with TRBD2 matching 12 bases. Germline assignment: CDR1 MDHEN and CDR2 SYDVKM. The CDR3 spans 13 residues. Trimming cost V 8 bases and J 6 bases; bases outside gene matches: 3. The chain's CDR3 is CASRTSGKDTQYF. For the CDR3, the DNA is TGTGCCAGCCGGACTAGCGGGAAGGATACGCAGTATTTT.

This CDR3 reads CASSFRDRAYGYTF. CDR3 sequence (DNA): TGTGCCAGCAGCTTTCGGGACAGGGCCTATGGCTACACCTTC. This sequence joins TRBV11-2 and TRBJ1-2, with 9 bases identical to TRBD1. Germline trimming cut 3 bases from V and 4 bases from J; bases unmatched to any gene: 3. The CDR3 contains 14 residues. The germline CDR1 and CDR2 sequences are SGHAT and FQNNGV.

DNA for the CDR3: TGCGCCAGCAGGACGACAGGGGAGAACTCTGGAAACACCATATATTTT. Translating it yields CASRTTGENSGNTIYF. This rearrangement joins TRBV5-1 to TRBJ1-3, with TRBD1 matching 8 bases. The J segment lost 0 bases and the V segment lost 5 bases, leaving 7 bases of the junction unmatched. CDR1 is SGHRS and CDR2 is YFSETQ in the germline V gene. The CDR3 has 16 residues.

The chain carries TRBV27 and TRBJ1-5; perhaps TRBD1 as D (5 bases). Germline V lookup: CDR1 MNHEY, CDR2 SMNVEV (reference sequence). There are 14 residues in the CDR3. V lost 3 bases and J lost 0, with 6 bases in between. The DNA for the CDR3 is TGTGCCAGCAGTTTTAGGGGTAGCAATCAGCCCCAGCATTTT. This encodes CASSFRGSNQPQHF.

The chain combines TRBV28 with TRBJ2-1; D gene unclear. Deletions cut 5 bases from V and 3 bases from J, with 11 bases between. This CDR3 has 14 residues. Germline values: CDR1 MDHEN, CDR2 SYDVKM. The CDR3 DNA reads TGTGCCAGCAGTCCCCTAAACTTCTACAATGAGCAGTTCTTC. Its protein is CASSPLNFYNEQFF. Together with reference TRBV28 and TRBJ2-1, the CDR3 gives the full variable domain: DVKVTQSSRYLVKRTGEKVFLECVQDMDHENMFWYRQDPGLGLRLIYFSYDVKMKEKGDIPEGYSVSREKKERFSLILESASTNQTSMYLCASSPLNFYNEQFFGPGTRLTVL.

This rearrangement joins TRBV21-1 to TRBJ2-7; the table's D call, TRBD2, has no DNA check behind it. TRBV21-1 is recorded as a pseudogene. The CDR3 loop spans 13 amino acids. CDR3 sequence: CASSVEVRVEQYF. The CDR3 region has the DNA TGTGCCAGCAGCGTCGAGGTCCGGGTCGAGCAGTACTTC.

About this clone: Distinct nucleotide sequences in the sample also encode this CDR3. This chain uses TRBV27 with TRBJ2-7, with D possibly matching TRBD1 (6 bases). Trimming removed 3 bases from V and 4 bases from J, with 7 bases in between. Germline V gives CDR1 MNHEY, CDR2 SMNVEV (reference sequence). The CDR3 is 12 residues long. CDR3 amino acids: CASSFRGYEQYF. In DNA, the CDR3 is TGTGCCAGCAGTTTTAGGGGGTACGAGCAGTACTTC.

The count of this clone is one. The chain is built from TRBV6-5 and TRBJ1-2, with TRBD1 matching over 7 bases. The CDR3 is 13 residues long. The trim removed 6 bases at V and 6 bases at J, leaving 7 bases unmatched. Germline CDR1 reads MNHEY; CDR2 reads SVGAGI. The CDR3 here is CASRVQGTDGYTF. The CDR3 DNA sequence: TGTGCCAGCAGAGTACAGGGGACGGATGGCTACACCTTC.

This clone was recorded a few times. The chain couples TRBV5-5 to TRBJ2-7; tentative D call: TRBD1 (5 bases). CDR1 is SGHKS, CDR2 YYEKEE, per germline (reference sequence). Trimming cost V 4 bases and J 6 bases, with 14 bases left between them. This CDR3 contains 13 residues. CDR3 sequence reads: CASSRFQGPEQYF. The CDR3 region has the DNA TGTGCCAGCAGCCGATTCCAGGGCCCCGAGCAGTACTTC.

The chain combines TRBV4-1 with TRBJ2-3; 15 nucleotides line up with TRBD2. This CDR3 contains 18 residues. Germline CDR1 MGHRA, CDR2 YSYEKL. With V trimmed by 4 bases and J by 4 bases, 9 bases remained unmatched. The CDR3 DNA reads as TGCGCCAGCAGCCTGACCCCCCGGACTAGCGGGGGGGCAGATACGCAGTATTTT. Its translation is CASSLTPRTSGGADTQYF.

The V gene is TRBV28, the J gene TRBJ2-2; tentatively, D is TRBD1 (6 bases). The V and J ends lost 3 bases and 2 bases respectively, with 13 bases between them. The germline V gene encodes CDR1 MDHEN and CDR2 SYDVKM. This CDR3 has 16 residues. The CDR3 is CASSFIGQINTGELFF. In DNA, the CDR3 is TGTGCCAGCAGTTTTATCGGACAGATCAACACCGGGGAGCTGTTTTTT.

This chain uses TRBV9 with TRBJ2-3, with D possibly TRBD2 on 5 matching bases. Trimming stripped 4 bases from V and 2 bases from J, with 11 bases between. The CDR3 consists of 14 residues. Germline lookup yields CDR1 SGDLS and CDR2 YYNGEE. Written as DNA, the CDR3 is TGTGCCAGCAGCCCGCGGGCCACCACAGATACGCAGTATTTT. It codes for CASSPRATTDTQYF.

Concerning this clone: One end of the junction varies from germline; a read error may be responsible. J is TRBJ2-7 and V is TRBV7-7, with D maybe TRBD1 (6 bases). Germline CDR1 is SSHAT and CDR2 is FNYEAQ (reference sequence). This CDR3 spans 14 amino acids. The CDR3 DNA reads as TGTGCTAGCAGCTTAGAACAGGGCAGCTACGAGCAGTACTTC. Its translation is CASSLEQGSYEQYF.

The sample holds one count of this clone. This chain connects TRBV28 to TRBJ1-2; no definite D call. The CDR3 covers 13 residues. Trimming shortened V by 3 bases and J by 1 base, and 6 bases separated the two germline ends. Germline V gene data show CDR1 as MDHEN and CDR2 as SYDVKM. Here the CDR3 reads CASSFGDNYGYTF. CDR3 in DNA: TGTGCCAGCAGTTTCGGGGATAACTATGGCTACACCTTC.

The chain joins TRBV7-9 to TRBJ1-1; tentatively, D is TRBD1 (5 bases). This CDR3 is built from 15 residues. The germline CDR1 and CDR2 sequences are SEHNR and FQNEAQ (reference sequence). The ends were cut back, 5 bases at V and 1 base at J, with 14 bases in the middle. CDR3 coding DNA: TGTGCCAGCAGCCCTGGACACCTCGGGAACACTGAAGCTTTCTTT. Translating it yields CASSPGHLGNTEAFF.

The rearrangement uses TRBV6-6 and TRBJ2-1, with a tentative D call TRBD1 (5 bases). Per the germline V gene, CDR1 is MNHNY and CDR2 is SVGAGI (reference sequence). CDR3 length equals 14 residues. V was pared by 4 bases and J by 3 bases, with 10 bases between. CDR3 coding DNA: TGTGCCAGCAGTTTCGCAGGGCTCTACAATGAGCAGTTCTTC. Protein product: CASSFAGLYNEQFF.

The V call is TRBV5-1, the J call TRBJ2-5, with TRBD1 identical over 11 bases. The assigned J gene may be wrong: the sequence end matches TRBJ2-7 better. The CDR3 length is 14 residues. Per the germline V gene, CDR1 is SGHRS and CDR2 is YFSETQ. The CDR3 bases are TGCGCCAGCAGCGCCGGGACAGGGGGATACGAGCAGTACTTC. Its translation is CASSAGTGGYEQYF.

The gene calls are TRBV7-3 and TRBJ2-2, with 14 bases lining up with TRBD2. The CDR3 is 16 amino acids. The V segment lost 5 bases and the J segment 4 bases; nucleotides outside the gene matches: 3. The V gene's germline CDR1 is SGHTA and CDR2 FQGTGA. This chain's CDR3 is CASSPTSGRATGELFF. As DNA, the CDR3 is TGTGCCAGCAGCCCGACTAGCGGGAGGGCCACCGGGGAGCTGTTTTTT. The complete variable domain, with remaining parts taken from reference TRBV7-3 and TRBJ2-2, reads GAGVSQTPSNKVTEKGKYVELRCDPISGHTALYWYRQSLGQGPEFLIYFQGTGAADDSGLPNDRFFAVRPEGSVSTLKIQRTERGDSAVYLCASSPTSGRATGELFFGEGSRLTVL.

This chain links TRBV28 with TRBJ2-7; TRBD2 is a possible D gene (5 bases). Germline loops: CDR1 MDHEN, CDR2 SYDVKM. CDR3 length: 12 residues. Trimming stripped 7 bases from V and 3 bases from J, with 10 bases between. DNA of the CDR3: TGTGCCAGCAAAGCGGAAGGCTACGAGCAGTACTTC. It codes for CASKAEGYEQYF. The full variable domain, rest sourced from reference TRBV28 and TRBJ2-7, is DVKVTQSSRYLVKRTGEKVFLECVQDMDHENMFWYRQDPGLGLRLIYFSYDVKMKEKGDIPEGYSVSREKKERFSLILESASTNQTSMYLCASKAEGYEQYFGPGTRLTVT.

CDR3 protein: CASSRIAGQSEGYTF. The DNA of the CDR3 is TGTGCCAGCAGTAGAATCGCCGGACAATCGGAGGGCTACACCTTC. The rearrangement uses TRBV28 and TRBJ1-2, with D tentatively TRBD1 (5 bases). This CDR3 region has 15 residues. The V and J ends lost 5 bases and 8 bases respectively, with 21 bases between them. Germline values: CDR1 MDHEN, CDR2 SYDVKM.

V is TRBV28 and J is TRBJ2-1, with 8 bases that match TRBD2. CDR1 MDHEN and CDR2 SYDVKM come from the germline V gene. This CDR3 region has 14 residues. After removal of 8 bases from V and 1 base from J, the junction contained 4 bases not matched to a gene. The chain's CDR3 is CASERESSYNEQFF. The CDR3 nucleotides read TGTGCCAGCGAGCGGGAGTCGTCCTACAATGAGCAGTTCTTC.